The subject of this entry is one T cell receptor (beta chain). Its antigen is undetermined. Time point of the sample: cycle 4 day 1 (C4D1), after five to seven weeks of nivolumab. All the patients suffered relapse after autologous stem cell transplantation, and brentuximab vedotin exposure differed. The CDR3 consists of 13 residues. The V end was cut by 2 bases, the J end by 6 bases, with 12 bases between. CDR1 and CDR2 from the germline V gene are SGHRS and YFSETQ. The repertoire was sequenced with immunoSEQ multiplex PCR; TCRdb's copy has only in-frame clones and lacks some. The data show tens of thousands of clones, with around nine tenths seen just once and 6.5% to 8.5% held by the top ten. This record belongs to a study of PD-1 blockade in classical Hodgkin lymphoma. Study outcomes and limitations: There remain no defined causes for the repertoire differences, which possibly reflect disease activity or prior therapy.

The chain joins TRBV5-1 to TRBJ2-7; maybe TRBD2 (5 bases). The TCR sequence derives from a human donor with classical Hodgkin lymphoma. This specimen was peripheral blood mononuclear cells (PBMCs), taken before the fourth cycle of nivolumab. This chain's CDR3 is CASSFEGMVEQYF. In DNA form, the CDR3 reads TGCGCCAGCAGCTTTGAGGGAATGGTCGAGCAGTACTTC.